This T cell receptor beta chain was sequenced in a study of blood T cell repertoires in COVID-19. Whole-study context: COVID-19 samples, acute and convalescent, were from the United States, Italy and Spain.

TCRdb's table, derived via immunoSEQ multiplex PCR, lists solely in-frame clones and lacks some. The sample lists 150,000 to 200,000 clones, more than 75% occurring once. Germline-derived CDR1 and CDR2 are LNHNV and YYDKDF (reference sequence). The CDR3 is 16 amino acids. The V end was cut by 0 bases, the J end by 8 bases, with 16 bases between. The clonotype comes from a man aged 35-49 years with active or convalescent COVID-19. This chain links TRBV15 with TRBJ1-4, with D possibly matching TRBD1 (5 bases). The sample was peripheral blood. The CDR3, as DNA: TGTGCCACCAGCAGAGATCGTGCAGGGAAATCCGAAAAACTGTTTTTT. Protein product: CATSRDRAGKSEKLFF.